Following are 6 T cell receptor beta chains from one sample sequenced in a study of T cell responses to AZD1222 COVID-19 vaccine. TCRdb keeps only in-frame clones here, not all; method: immunoSEQ multiplex PCR. The repertoire holds approximately 110,000 clones, with approximately 84% as singletons. This specimen was peripheral blood, taken on day 0 of AZD1222 vaccination. The receptor source for this set is an adult in good health.

This clone was picked up one time. The rearrangement joins TRBV7-2 to TRBJ2-7, with 10 bases fitting TRBD1. V was pared by 5 bases and J by 4 bases, with 8 bases of the junction left unmatched. The germline gives CDR1 SGHTA, CDR2 FQGNSA. This CDR3 spans 15 amino acids. Written as DNA, the CDR3 is TGTGCCAGCAGCACTTCCGGGACAGGGGAGTACGAGCAGTACTTC. Translation: CASSTSGTGEYEQYF.

V usage is TRBV5-1 and J usage is TRBJ2-2; 8 positions agree with TRBD1. CDR1 SGHRS and CDR2 YFSETQ come from the germline V gene. The CDR3 is 14 residues long. The V segment lost 5 bases and the J segment 4 bases; nucleotides outside the gene matches: 4. DNA for the CDR3: TGCGCCAGCAGTCGTACAGGGGGCACCGGGGAGCTGTTTTTT. Protein product: CASSRTGGTGELFF.

The chain is built from TRBV27 and TRBJ2-6, with D perhaps TRBD1 (5 bases). CDR1 is MNHEY, CDR2 SMNVEV, per germline (reference sequence). V was trimmed by 5 bases and J by 1 base, leaving 21 bases between them. This CDR3 has 19 residues. The CDR3 protein is CASSDRILRANSGANVLTF. The DNA of the CDR3 is TGTGCCAGCAGTGACAGAATACTAAGGGCAAATTCTGGGGCCAACGTCCTGACTTTC.

As regards this clone: One junction end disagrees with the germline gene, perhaps due to a read error. V usage is TRBV4-1 and J usage is TRBJ1-1; perhaps TRBD1 as D (5 bases). The germline CDR1 and CDR2 sequences are MGHRA and YSYEKL. CDR3 length equals 16 residues. The CDR3 here is CTSSQEGPTANTEAFF. Written as DNA, the CDR3 is TGCACCAGCAGCCAAGAGGGCCCGACAGCGAACACTGAAGCTTTCTTT.

This clone was observed once. The chain employs TRBV7-8 and TRBJ2-7, with 10 nucleotides matching TRBD1. The CDR3 spans 16 residues. Germline CDR1 reads SGHVS; CDR2 reads FQNEAQ. Unmatched junction bases numbered 6, after V lost 4 bases and J lost 0 bases. CDR3 DNA: TGTGCCAGCAGCTCGGGACAGGGGCTTTCCTCCTACGAGCAGTACTTC. Translation: CASSSGQGLSSYEQYF.

CDR3 sequence reads: CASSLRGLGSYEQYF. CDR3 bases: TGTGCCAGCAGCCTTCGGGGCTTGGGCTCCTACGAGCAGTACTTC. The chain employs TRBV5-4 and TRBJ2-7; D is perhaps TRBD1 or TRBD2 (5 bases each). V dropped 4 bases and J dropped 0 bases, with 14 bases sitting between them. In germline, CDR1 is SGHNT, CDR2 YYREEE (reference sequence). CDR3 size: 15 residues.